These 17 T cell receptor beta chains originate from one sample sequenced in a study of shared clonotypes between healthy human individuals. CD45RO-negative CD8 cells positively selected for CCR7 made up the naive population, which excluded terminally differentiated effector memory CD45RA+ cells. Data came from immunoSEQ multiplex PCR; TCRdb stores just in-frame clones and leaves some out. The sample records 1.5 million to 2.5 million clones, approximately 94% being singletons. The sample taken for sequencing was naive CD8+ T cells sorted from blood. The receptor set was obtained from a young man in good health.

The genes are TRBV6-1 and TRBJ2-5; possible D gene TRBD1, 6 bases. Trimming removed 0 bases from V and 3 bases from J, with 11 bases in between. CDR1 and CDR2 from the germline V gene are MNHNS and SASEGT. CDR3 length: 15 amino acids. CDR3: CASSEAVWTEETQYF. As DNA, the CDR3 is TGTGCCAGCAGTGAAGCGGTTTGGACAGAAGAGACCCAGTACTTC.

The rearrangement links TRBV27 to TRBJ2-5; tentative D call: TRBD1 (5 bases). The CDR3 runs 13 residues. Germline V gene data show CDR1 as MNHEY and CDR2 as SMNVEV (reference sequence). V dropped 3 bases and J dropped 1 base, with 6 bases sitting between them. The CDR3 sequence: CASSFQGQETQYF. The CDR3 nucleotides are TGTGCCAGCAGTTTCCAGGGCCAAGAGACCCAGTACTTC.

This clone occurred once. The CDR3 sequence: CASSYTSGQSYEQYF. CDR3 nucleotides: TGTGCCAGCAGCTATACTAGCGGGCAAAGCTACGAGCAGTACTTC. The chain has TRBV7-2 and TRBJ2-7, with TRBD2 matching over 9 bases. V gave up 4 bases and J gave up 3 bases; unmatched junction bases: 7. Germline assignment: CDR1 SGHTA and CDR2 FQGNSA. The CDR3 is 15 residues long.

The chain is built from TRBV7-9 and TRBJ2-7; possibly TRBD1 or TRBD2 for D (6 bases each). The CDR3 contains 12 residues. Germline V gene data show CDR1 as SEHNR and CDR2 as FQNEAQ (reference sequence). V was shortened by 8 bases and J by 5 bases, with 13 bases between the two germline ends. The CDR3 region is CASGGRSDEQYF. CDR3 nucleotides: TGTGCCAGCGGGGGGCGCAGCGACGAGCAGTACTTC.

CDR3 sequence (DNA): TGCGCCAGCAGCCCTCGCCTGGCTTACTCCTACGAGCAGTACTTC. Residues: CASSPRLAYSYEQYF. The V call is TRBV4-1, the J call TRBJ2-7; D is unclear. Germline CDR1 MGHRA, CDR2 YSYEKL. Trimming shortened V by 4 bases and J by 0 bases, and 13 bases separated the two germline ends. This CDR3 is built from 15 residues.

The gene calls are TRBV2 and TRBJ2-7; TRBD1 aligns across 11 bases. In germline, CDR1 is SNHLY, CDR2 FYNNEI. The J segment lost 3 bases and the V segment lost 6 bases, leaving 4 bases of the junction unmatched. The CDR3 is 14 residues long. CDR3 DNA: TGTGCCAGCAGCGGGGACAGGGGGTTCTACGAGCAGTACTTC. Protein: CASSGDRGFYEQYF.

CDR3 sequence reads: CASSRRASGTDTQYF. CDR3 bases: TGTGCCAGCAGCCGCAGGGCTAGCGGCACAGATACGCAGTATTTT. V and J are TRBV7-9 and TRBJ2-3; possible D gene TRBD2, 6 bases. This CDR3 region has 15 residues. CDR1 SEHNR and CDR2 FQNEAQ come from the germline V gene (reference sequence). With 5 bases removed from V and 1 base from J, the gap between germline ends came to 13 bases.

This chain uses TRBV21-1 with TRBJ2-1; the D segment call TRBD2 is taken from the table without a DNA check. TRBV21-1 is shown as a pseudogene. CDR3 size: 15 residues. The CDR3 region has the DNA TGTGCCAGCACCTTACTAGCGGGGGTGGTGCATGAGCAGTTCTTC. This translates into CASTLLAGVVHEQFF.

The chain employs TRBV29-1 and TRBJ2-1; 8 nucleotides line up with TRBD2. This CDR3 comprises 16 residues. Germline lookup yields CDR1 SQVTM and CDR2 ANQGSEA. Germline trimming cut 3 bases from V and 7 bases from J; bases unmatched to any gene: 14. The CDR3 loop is CSVEWREVFLVNEQFF. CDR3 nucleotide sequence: TGCAGCGTTGAGTGGCGGGAGGTGTTCCTTGTGAATGAGCAGTTCTTC.

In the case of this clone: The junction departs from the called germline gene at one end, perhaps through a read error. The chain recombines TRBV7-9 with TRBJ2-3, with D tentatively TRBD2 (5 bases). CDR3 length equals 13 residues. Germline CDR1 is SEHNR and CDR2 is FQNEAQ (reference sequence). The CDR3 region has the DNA TGTGCCAGCAGCTCAATCGTCCTTCGGGATGAGGGTTTT. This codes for CASSSIVLRDEGF.

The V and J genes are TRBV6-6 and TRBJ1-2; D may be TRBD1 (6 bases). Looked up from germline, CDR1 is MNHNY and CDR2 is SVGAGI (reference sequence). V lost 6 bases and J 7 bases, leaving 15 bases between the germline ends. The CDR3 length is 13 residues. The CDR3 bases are TGTGCCAGCAGGGACGCCTTGGGGGCTGGCTACACCTTC. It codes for CASRDALGAGYTF.

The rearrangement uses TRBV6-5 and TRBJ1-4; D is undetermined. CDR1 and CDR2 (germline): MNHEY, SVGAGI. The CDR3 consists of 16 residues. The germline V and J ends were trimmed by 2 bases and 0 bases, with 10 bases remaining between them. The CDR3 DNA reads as TGTGCCAGCAGTTACGGGGTTTACCCAACTAATGAAAAACTGTTTTTT. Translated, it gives CASSYGVYPTNEKLFF.

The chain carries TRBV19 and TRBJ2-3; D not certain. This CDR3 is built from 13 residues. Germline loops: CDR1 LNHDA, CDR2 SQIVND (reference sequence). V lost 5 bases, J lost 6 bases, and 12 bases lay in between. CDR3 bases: TGTGCCAGTAGTTGGGGATCCCCCGATACGCAGTATTTT. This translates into CASSWGSPDTQYF.

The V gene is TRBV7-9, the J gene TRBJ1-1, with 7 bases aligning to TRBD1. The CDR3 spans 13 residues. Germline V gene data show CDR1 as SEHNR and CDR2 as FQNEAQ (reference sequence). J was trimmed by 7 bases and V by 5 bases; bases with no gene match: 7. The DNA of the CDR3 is TGTGCCAGCAGCGCCAGCGGGACAGTTGAAGCTTTCTTT. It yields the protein CASSASGTVEAFF.

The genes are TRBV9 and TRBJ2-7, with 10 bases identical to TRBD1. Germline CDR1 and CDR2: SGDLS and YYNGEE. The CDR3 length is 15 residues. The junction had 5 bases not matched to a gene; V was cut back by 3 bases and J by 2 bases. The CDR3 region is CASSDGTGVPYEQYF. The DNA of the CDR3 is TGTGCCAGCAGCGACGGGACAGGGGTGCCCTACGAGCAGTACTTC. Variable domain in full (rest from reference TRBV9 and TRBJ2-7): DSGVTQTPKHLITATGQRVTLRCSPRSGDLSVYWYQQSLDQGLQFLIQYYNGEERAKGNILERFSAQQFPDLHSELNLSSLELGDSALYFCASSDGTGVPYEQYFGPGTRLTVT.

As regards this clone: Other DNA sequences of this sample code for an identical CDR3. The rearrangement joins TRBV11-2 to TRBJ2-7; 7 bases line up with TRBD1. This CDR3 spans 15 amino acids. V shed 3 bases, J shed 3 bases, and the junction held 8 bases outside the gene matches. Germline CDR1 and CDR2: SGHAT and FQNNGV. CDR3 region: CASSFGTGVFYEQYF. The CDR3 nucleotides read TGTGCCAGCAGCTTCGGTACAGGGGTCTTCTACGAGCAGTACTTC.

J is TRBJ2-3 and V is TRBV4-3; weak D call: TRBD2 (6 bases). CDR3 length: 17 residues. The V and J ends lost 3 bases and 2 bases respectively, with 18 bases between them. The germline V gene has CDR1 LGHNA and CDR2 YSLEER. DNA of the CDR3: TGCGCCAGCAGCCAGGTTAGCGGATCTCTATTCACAGATACGCAGTATTTT. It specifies CASSQVSGSLFTDTQYF.